The 10 T cell receptor beta chains below come from one sample, sequenced in a study of blood T cell repertoires in COVID-19. Method: immunoSEQ multiplex PCR; TCRdb's copy keeps in-frame clones and lacks some. The sample records 150,000 or so clones, roughly 84% being singletons. Sequenced: PBMCs or T cells enriched from blood (not recorded which). These receptor sequences come from a man aged 60 to 75 who had recovered from COVID-19.

The chain combines TRBV3-1 (or the pseudogene TRBV3-2) with TRBJ2-6; D unresolved. The V end was cut by 7 bases, the J end by 0 bases, with 7 bases between. Germline values: CDR1 LGHDT, CDR2 YNNKEL (reference sequence). CDR3 length: 14 amino acids. The CDR3 DNA is TGTGCCAGCACCCTGAGCTCTGGGGCCAACGTCCTGACTTTC. Translated, it gives CASTLSSGANVLTF.

The chain recombines TRBV9 with TRBJ1-1; 11 bases map to TRBD1. Germline V lookup: CDR1 SGDLS, CDR2 YYNGEE. The CDR3 is 18 amino acids. J lost 3 bases, V lost 3 bases, and 13 bases had no gene match. This CDR3 is CASSATDRGRVPDTEAFF. CDR3 nucleotide sequence: TGTGCCAGCAGCGCAACGGACAGGGGGCGCGTCCCGGACACTGAAGCTTTCTTT. Full variable domain (outside the CDR3, taken from reference TRBV9 and TRBJ1-1): DSGVTQTPKHLITATGQRVTLRCSPRSGDLSVYWYQQSLDQGLQFLIQYYNGEERAKGNILERFSAQQFPDLHSELNLSSLELGDSALYFCASSATDRGRVPDTEAFFGQGTRLTVV.

The gene calls are TRBV19 and TRBJ1-4; 7 bases match TRBD1. The CDR3 has 14 amino acids. CDR1 and CDR2 from the germline V gene are LNHDA and SQIVND (reference sequence). V lost 3 bases, J lost 7 bases, and 5 bases stayed unmatched. The DNA of the CDR3 is TGTGCCAGTAGTATCCGGACAGGCGCTGAAAAACTGTTTTTT. Its translation is CASSIRTGAEKLFF.

This chain joins TRBV10-3 and TRBJ2-5; 10 bases align to TRBD1. The germline V gene has CDR1 ENHRY and CDR2 SYGVKD. The V and J ends lost 4 bases and 5 bases, in that order; junction bases with no gene match: 7. This CDR3 has 15 amino acids. The CDR3 DNA follows: TGTGCCATCAGTGGCGACAGGGGGCGCTTGGAGACCCAGTACTTC. Its translation is CAISGDRGRLETQYF.

The count of this clone is one. The genes are TRBV11-2 and TRBJ2-7; 7 bases line up with TRBD1. This CDR3 comprises 14 residues. Looked up from germline, CDR1 is SGHAT and CDR2 is FQNNGV. V was pared by 5 bases and J by 3 bases, with 7 bases of the junction left unmatched. CDR3 amino acids: CASSPWTGHYEQYF. The DNA for the CDR3 is TGTGCCAGCAGCCCTTGGACAGGCCACTACGAGCAGTACTTC.

This chain connects TRBV19 to TRBJ2-1; D remains ambiguous. The CDR3 runs 12 residues. Germline CDR1 is LNHDA and CDR2 is SQIVND (reference sequence). With 3 bases removed from V and 4 bases from J, the gap between germline ends came to 4 bases. The CDR3 protein is CASSMEYNEQFF. The CDR3 DNA follows: TGTGCCAGTAGTATGGAGTACAATGAGCAGTTCTTC. Using reference TRBV19 and TRBJ2-1 for the parts outside the CDR3, the full variable domain is DGGITQSPKYLFRKEGQNVTLSCEQNLNHDAMYWYRQDPGQGLRLIYYSQIVNDFQKGDIAEGYSVSREKKESFPLTVTSAQKNPTAFYLCASSMEYNEQFFGPGTRLTVL.

V gene TRBV18 combines with J gene TRBJ1-1; D is perhaps TRBD1 (6 bases). This CDR3 region has 15 residues. In germline, CDR1 is KGHSH, CDR2 LQKENI. V lost 0 bases and J lost 2, with 10 bases in between. The CDR3 DNA follows: TGTGCCAGCTCACCACCTAACAGGGACAACACTGAAGCTTTCTTT. Amino acid sequence: CASSPPNRDNTEAFF. The complete variable domain, with remaining parts taken from reference TRBV18 and TRBJ1-1, reads NAGVMQNPRHLVRRRGQEARLRCSPMKGHSHVYWYRQLPEEGLKFMVYLQKENIIDESGMPKERFSAEFPKEGPSILRIQQVVRGDSAAYFCASSPPNRDNTEAFFGQGTRLTVV.

The V call is TRBV7-3, the J call TRBJ2-3; D is possibly TRBD2 (7 bases). The CDR3 length is 17 residues. Trimming left V 5 bases short and J 1 base short, with 19 bases between. Looked up from germline, CDR1 is SGHTA and CDR2 is FQGTGA. The CDR3 sequence: CASSPEPTGGGTDTQYF. The CDR3 DNA sequence: TGTGCCAGCAGCCCCGAGCCCACGGGGGGCGGCACAGATACGCAGTATTTT.

This clone was recorded only once. CDR3 sequence: CASSPEIGQGSSGYTF. The CDR3 DNA reads as TGTGCCAGCAGCCCCGAGATAGGGCAGGGGAGTAGTGGCTACACCTTC. The gene calls are TRBV7-3 and TRBJ1-2, with D possibly TRBD1 on 6 matching bases. This CDR3 spans 16 amino acids. V was clipped by 5 bases and J by 7 bases, with 23 bases between them. Germline V gene lookup returns CDR1 SGHTA and CDR2 FQGTGA.

The genes are TRBV9 and TRBJ1-1; D not resolved. Germline V gene lookup returns CDR1 SGDLS and CDR2 YYNGEE. V lost 3 bases to trimming and J lost 4 bases, with 4 bases between them. The CDR3 runs 11 residues. CDR3 DNA: TGTGCCAGCAGCGCGGGCACTGAAGCTTTCTTT. This sequence encodes CASSAGTEAFF.